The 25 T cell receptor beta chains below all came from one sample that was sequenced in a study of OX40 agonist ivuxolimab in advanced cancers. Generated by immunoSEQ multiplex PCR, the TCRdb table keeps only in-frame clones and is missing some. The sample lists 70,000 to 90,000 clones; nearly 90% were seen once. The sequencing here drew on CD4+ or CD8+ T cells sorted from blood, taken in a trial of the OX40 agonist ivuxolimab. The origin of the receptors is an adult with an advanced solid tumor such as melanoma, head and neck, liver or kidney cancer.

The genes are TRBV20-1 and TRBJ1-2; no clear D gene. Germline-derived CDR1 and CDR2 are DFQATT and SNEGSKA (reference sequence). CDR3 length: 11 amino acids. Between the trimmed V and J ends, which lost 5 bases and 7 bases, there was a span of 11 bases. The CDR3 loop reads CSARGDAGYTF. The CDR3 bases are TGCAGTGCTCGGGGAGACGCTGGCTACACCTTC.

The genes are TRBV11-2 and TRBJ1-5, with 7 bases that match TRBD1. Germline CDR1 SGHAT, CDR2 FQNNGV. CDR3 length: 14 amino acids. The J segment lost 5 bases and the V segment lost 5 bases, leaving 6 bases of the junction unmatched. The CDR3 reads CASSPRQGDQPQHF. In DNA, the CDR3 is TGTGCCAGCAGCCCCCGACAGGGCGATCAGCCCCAGCATTTT.

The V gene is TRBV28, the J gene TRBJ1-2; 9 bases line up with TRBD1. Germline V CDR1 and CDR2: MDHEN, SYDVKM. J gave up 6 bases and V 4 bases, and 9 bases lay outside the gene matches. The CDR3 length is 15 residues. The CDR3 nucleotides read TGTGCCAGCAGTTGGGGGACAGGGAGTTCCGATGGCTACACCTTC. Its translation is CASSWGTGSSDGYTF.

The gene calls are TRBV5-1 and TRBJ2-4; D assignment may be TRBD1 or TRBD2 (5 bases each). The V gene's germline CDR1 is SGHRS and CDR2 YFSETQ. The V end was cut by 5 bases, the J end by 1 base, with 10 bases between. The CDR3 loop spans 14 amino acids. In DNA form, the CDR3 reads TGCGCCAGCAGTCCGGGACCTGCCAAAAACATTCAGTACTTC. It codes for CASSPGPAKNIQYF.

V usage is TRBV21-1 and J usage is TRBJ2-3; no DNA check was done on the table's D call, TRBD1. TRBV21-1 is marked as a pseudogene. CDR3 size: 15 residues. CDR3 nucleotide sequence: TGTGCCAGCAGCAACAGGGGGCGAATCACAGATACGCAGTATTTT. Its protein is CASSNRGRITDTQYF.

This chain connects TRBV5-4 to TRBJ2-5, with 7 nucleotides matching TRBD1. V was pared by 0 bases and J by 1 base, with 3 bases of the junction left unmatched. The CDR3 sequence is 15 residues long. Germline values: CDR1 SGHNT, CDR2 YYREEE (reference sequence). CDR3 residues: CASSLGGGVQETQYF. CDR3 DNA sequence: TGTGCCAGCAGCTTGGGAGGGGGCGTCCAAGAGACCCAGTACTTC. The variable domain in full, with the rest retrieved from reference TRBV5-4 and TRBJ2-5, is ETGVTQSPTHLIKTRGQQVTLRCSSQSGHNTVSWYQQALGQGPQFIFQYYREEENGRGNFPPRFSGLQFPNYSSELNVNALELDDSALYLCASSLGGGVQETQYFGPGTRLLVL.

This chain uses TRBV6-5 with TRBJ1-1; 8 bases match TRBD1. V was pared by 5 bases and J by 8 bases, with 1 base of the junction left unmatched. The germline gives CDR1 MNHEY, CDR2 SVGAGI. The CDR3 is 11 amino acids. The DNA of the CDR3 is TGTGCCAGCAGTGACAGGGGAGAAGCTTTCTTT. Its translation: CASSDRGEAFF.

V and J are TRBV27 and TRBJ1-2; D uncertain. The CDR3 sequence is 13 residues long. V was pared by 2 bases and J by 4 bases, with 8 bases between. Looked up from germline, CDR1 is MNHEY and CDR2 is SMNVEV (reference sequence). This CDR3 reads CASSLGSSYGYTF. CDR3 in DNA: TGTGCCAGCAGTTTAGGGTCGAGCTATGGCTACACCTTC.

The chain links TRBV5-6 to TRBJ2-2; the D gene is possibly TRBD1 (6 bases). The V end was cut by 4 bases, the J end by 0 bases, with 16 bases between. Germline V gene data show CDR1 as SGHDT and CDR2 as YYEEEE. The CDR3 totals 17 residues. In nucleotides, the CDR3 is TGTGCCAGCAGCCCCGGACAGACCCGTACGAACACCGGGGAGCTGTTTTTT. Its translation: CASSPGQTRTNTGELFF.

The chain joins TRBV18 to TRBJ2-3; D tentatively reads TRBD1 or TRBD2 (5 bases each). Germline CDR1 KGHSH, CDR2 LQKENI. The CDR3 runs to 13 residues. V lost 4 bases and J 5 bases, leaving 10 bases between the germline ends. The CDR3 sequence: CASSLVGGDTQYF. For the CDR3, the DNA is TGTGCCAGCTCACTCGTTGGGGGAGATACGCAGTATTTT.

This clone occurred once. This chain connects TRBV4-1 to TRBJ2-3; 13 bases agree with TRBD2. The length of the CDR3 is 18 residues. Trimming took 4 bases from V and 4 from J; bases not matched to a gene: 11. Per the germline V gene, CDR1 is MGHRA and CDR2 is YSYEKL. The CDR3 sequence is CASSLGLAGVLVADTQYF. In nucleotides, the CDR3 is TGCGCCAGCAGCCTTGGACTAGCGGGGGTACTCGTGGCAGATACGCAGTATTTT.

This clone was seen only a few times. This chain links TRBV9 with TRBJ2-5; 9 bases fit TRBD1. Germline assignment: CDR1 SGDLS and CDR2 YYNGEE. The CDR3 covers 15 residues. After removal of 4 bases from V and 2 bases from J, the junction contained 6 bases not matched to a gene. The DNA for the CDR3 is TGTGCCAGCAGCTCCCGGGACAGGGAACAAGAGACCCAGTACTTC. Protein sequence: CASSSRDREQETQYF.

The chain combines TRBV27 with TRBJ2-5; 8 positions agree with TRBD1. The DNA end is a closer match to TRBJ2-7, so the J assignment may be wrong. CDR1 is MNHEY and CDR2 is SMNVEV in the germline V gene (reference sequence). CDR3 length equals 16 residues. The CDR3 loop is CATLKLGQGRFYEQYF. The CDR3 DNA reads TGTGCCACCTTAAAGCTCGGACAGGGCCGATTCTACGAGCAGTACTTC.

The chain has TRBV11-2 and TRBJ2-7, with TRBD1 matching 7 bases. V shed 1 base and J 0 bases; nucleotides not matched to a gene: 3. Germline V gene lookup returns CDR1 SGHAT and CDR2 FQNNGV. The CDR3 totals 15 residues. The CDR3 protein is CASSLAGTVSYEQYF. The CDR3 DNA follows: TGTGCCAGCAGCTTAGCCGGGACAGTCTCCTACGAGCAGTACTTC. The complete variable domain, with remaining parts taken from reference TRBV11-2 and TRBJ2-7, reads EAGVAQSPRYKIIEKRQSVAFWCNPISGHATLYWYQQILGQGPKLLIQFQNNGVVDDSQLPKDRFSAERLKGVDSTLKIQPAKLEDSAVYLCASSLAGTVSYEQYFGPGTRLTVT.

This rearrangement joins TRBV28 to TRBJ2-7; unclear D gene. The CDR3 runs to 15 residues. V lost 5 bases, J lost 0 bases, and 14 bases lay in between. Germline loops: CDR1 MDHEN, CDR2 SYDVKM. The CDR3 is CASSPLTDSSYEQYF. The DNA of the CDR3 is TGTGCCAGCAGTCCTCTGACGGATAGCTCCTACGAGCAGTACTTC.

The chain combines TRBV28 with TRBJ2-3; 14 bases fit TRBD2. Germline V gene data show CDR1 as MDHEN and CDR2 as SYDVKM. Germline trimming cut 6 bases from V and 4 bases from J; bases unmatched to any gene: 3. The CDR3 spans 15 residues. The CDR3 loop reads CASRATSGRADTQYF. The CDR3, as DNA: TGTGCCAGCAGGGCGACTAGCGGGAGGGCAGATACGCAGTATTTT.

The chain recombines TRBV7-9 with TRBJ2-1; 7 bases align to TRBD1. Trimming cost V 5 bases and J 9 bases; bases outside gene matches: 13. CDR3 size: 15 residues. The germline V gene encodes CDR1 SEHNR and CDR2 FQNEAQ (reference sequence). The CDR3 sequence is CASSPPTGPSGEQFF. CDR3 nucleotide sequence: TGTGCCAGCAGCCCTCCGACAGGGCCGTCCGGTGAGCAGTTCTTC.

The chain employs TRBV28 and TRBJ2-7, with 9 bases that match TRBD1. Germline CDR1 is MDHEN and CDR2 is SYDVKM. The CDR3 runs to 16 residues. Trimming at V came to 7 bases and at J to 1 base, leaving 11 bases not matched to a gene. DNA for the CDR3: TGTGCCAGCACCCTTGGTCCGGGACAGGGATCCTACGAGCAGTACTTC. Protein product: CASTLGPGQGSYEQYF.

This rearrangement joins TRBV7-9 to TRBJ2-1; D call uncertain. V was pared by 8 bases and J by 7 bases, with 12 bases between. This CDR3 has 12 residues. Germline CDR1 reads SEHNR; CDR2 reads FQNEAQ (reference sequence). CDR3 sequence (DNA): TGTGCCAGCCGTAGAGGTTTGAATGAGCAGTTCTTC. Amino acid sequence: CASRRGLNEQFF.

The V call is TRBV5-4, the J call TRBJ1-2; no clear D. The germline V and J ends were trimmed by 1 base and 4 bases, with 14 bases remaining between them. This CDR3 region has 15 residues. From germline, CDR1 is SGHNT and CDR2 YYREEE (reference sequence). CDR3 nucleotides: TGTGCCAGCAGCTTGTCCTCCGCGCTCTCCTATGGCTACACCTTC. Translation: CASSLSSALSYGYTF.

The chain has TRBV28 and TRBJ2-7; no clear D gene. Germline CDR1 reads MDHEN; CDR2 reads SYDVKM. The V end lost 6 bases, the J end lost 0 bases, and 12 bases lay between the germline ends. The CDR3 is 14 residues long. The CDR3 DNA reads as TGTGCCAGCAGCCGACACGATTACTCCTACGAGCAGTACTTC. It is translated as CASSRHDYSYEQYF. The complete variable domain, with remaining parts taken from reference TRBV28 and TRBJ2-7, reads DVKVTQSSRYLVKRTGEKVFLECVQDMDHENMFWYRQDPGLGLRLIYFSYDVKMKEKGDIPEGYSVSREKKERFSLILESASTNQTSMYLCASSRHDYSYEQYFGPGTRLTVT.

The CDR3 region is CSAILYGPQYF. Here the CDR3 DNA reads TGCAGTGCTATTCTTTACGGTCCGCAGTATTTT. This sequence joins TRBV20-1 and TRBJ2-3; D is unresolved. V lost 4 bases and J lost 10, with 12 bases in between. Germline values: CDR1 DFQATT, CDR2 SNEGSKA (reference sequence). This CDR3 spans 11 amino acids.

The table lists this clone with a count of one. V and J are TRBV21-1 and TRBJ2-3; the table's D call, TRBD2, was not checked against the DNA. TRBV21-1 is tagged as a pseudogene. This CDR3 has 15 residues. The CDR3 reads CASSKAGRDTDTQYF. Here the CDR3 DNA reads TGTGCCAGCAGCAAAGCTGGGCGGGACACAGATACGCAGTATTTT.

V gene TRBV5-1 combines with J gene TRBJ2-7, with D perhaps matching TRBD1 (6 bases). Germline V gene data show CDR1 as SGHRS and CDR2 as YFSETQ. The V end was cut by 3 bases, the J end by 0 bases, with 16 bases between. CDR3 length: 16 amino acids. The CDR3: CASSYGAQGRSYEQYF. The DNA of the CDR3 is TGCGCCAGCAGCTACGGGGCACAGGGCCGCTCCTACGAGCAGTACTTC.

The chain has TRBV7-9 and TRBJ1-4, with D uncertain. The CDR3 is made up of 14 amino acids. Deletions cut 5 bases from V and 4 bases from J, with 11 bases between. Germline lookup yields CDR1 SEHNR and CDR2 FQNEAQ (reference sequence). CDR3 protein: CASSPGLLNEKLFF. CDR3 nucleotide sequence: TGTGCCAGCAGCCCCGGGCTCCTTAATGAAAAACTGTTTTTT.